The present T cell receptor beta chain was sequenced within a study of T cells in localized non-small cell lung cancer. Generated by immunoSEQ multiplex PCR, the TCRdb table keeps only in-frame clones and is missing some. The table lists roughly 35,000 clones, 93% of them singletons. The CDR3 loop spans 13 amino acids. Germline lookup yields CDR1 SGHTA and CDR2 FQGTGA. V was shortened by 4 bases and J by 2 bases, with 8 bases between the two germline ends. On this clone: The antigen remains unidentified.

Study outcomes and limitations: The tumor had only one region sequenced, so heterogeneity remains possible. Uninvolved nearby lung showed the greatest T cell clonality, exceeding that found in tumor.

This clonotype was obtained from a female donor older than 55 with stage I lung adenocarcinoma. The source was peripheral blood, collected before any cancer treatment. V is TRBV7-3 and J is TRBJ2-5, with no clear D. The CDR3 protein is CASSSSPQETQYF. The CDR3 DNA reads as TGTGCCAGCAGCTCCTCGCCACAAGAGACCCAGTACTTC.